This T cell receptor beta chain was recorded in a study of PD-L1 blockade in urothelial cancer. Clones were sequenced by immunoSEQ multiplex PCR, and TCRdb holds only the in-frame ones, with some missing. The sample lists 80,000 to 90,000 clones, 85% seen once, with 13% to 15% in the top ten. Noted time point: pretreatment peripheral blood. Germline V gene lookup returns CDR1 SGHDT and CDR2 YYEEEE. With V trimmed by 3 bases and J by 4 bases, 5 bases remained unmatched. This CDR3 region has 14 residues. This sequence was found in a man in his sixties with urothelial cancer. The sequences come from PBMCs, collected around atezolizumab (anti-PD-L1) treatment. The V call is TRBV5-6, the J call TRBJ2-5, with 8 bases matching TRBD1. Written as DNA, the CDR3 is TGTGCCAGCAGCTCAAGGACAGGGAGAGAGACCCAGTACTTC. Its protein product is CASSSRTGRETQYF.